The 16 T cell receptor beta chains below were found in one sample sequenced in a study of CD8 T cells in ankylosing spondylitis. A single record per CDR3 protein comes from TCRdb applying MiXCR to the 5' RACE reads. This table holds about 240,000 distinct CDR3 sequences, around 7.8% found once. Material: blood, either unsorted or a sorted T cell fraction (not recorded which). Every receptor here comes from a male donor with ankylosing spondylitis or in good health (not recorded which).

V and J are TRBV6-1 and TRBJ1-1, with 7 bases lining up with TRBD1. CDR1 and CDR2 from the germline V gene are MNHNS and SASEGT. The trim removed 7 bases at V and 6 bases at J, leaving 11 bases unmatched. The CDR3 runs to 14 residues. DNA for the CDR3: TGTGCCAGCAAAATTGGGACAGTCAACGCTGAAGCTTTCTTT. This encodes CASKIGTVNAEAFF.

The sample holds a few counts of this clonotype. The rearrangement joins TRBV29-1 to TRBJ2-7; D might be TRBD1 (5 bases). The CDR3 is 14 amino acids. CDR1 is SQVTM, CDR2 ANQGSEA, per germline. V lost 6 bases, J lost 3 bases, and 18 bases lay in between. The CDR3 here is CSVAEETELYEQYF. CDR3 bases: TGCAGCGTGGCGGAAGAGACAGAACTCTACGAGCAGTACTTC.

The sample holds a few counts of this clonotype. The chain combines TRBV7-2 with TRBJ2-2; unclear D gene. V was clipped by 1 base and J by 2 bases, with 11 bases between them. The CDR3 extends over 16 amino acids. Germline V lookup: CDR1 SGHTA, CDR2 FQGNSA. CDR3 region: CASSLDFYGNTGELFF. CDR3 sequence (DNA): TGTGCCAGCAGCTTAGATTTTTACGGAAACACCGGGGAGCTGTTTTTT.

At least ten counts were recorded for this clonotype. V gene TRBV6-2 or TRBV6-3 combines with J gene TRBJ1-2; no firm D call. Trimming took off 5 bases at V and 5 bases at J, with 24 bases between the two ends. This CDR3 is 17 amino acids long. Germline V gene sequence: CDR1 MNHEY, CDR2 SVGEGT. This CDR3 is CASSHLLPPTVDYGYTF. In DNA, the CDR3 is TGTGCCAGCAGTCATCTACTCCCCCCGACGGTCGATTATGGCTACACCTTC.

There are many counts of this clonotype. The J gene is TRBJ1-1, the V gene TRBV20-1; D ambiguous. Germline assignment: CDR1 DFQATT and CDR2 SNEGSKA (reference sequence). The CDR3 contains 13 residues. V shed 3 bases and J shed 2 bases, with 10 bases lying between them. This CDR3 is CSASWPRNTEAFF. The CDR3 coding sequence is TGCAGTGCTAGCTGGCCGAGAAACACTGAAGCTTTCTTT.

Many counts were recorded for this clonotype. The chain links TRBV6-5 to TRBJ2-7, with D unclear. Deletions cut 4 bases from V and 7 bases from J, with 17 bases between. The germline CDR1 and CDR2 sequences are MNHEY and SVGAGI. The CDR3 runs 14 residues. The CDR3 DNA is TGTGCCAGCAGTTCCTTGGGATCCTTAGAGGAGCAGTACTTC. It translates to CASSSLGSLEEQYF.

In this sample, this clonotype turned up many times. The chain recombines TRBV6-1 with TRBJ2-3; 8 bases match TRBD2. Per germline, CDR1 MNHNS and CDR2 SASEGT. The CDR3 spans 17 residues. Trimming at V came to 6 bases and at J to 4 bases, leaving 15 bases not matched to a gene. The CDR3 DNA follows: TGTGCCAGCAGCCCACCCGAGGGAGCGGGAGAACCAGATACGCAGTATTTT. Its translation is CASSPPEGAGEPDTQYF.

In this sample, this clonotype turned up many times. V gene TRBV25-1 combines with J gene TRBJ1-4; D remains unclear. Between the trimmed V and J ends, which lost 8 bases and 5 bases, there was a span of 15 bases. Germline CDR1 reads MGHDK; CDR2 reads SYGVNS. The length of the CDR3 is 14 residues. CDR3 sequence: CASRPSGSNEKLFF. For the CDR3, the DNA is TGTGCCAGCCGCCCTTCGGGAAGCAATGAAAAACTGTTTTTT. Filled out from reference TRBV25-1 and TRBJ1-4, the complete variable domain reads EADIYQTPRYLVIGTGKKITLECSQTMGHDKMYWYQQDPGMELHLIHYSYGVNSTEKGDLSSESTVSRIRTEHFPLTLESARPSHTSQYLCASRPSGSNEKLFFGSGTQLSVL.

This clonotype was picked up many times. This CDR3 is CASLPSNYGYTF. The CDR3 DNA is TGTGCCTCCCTCCCCTCTAACTATGGCTACACCTTC. The chain couples TRBV30 to TRBJ1-2; no reliable D call. Germline CDR1 GTSNPN, CDR2 SVGIG (reference sequence). V shed 7 bases and J shed 0 bases, with 9 bases lying between them. The CDR3 length is 12 residues.

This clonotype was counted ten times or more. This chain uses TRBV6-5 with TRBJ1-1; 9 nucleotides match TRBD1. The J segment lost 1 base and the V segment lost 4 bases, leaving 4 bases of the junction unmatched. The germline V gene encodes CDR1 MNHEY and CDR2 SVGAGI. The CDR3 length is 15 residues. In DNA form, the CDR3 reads TGTGCCAGCAGTTCTCCGGGACAGGGGAACACTGAAGCTTTCTTT. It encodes CASSSPGQGNTEAFF.

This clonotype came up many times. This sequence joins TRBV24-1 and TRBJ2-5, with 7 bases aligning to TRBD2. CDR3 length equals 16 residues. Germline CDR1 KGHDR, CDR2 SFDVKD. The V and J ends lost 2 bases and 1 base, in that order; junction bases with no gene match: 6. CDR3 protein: CATSDYGGGIQETQYF. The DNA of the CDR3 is TGTGCCACCAGTGATTATGGGGGAGGGATCCAAGAGACCCAGTACTTC.

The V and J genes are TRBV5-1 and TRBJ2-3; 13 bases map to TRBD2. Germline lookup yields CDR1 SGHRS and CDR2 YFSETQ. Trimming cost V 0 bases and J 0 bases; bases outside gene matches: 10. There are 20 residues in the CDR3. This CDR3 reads CASSLAPGTSGVRSTDTQYF. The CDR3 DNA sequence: TGCGCCAGCAGCTTGGCTCCCGGGACTAGCGGGGTCCGAAGCACAGATACGCAGTATTTT.

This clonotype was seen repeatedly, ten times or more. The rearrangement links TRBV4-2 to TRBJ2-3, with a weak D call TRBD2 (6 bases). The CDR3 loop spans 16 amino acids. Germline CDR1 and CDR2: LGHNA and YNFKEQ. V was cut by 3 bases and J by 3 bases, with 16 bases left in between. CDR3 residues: CASSQEGTHPTDTQYF. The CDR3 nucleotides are TGTGCCAGCAGCCAGGAGGGAACCCATCCTACAGATACGCAGTATTTT.

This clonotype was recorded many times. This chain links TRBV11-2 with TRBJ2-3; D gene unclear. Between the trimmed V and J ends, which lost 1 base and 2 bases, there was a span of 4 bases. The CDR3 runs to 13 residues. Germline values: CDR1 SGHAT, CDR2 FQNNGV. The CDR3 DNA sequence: TGTGCCAGCAGCTTAGCAGACACAGATACGCAGTATTTT. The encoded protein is CASSLADTDTQYF.

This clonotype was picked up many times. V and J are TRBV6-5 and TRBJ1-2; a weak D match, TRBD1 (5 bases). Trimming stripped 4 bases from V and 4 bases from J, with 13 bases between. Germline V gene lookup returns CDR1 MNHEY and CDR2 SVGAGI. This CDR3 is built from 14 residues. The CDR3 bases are TGTGCCAGCAGTTCCCTGACAGAGACCTATGGCTACACCTTC. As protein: CASSSLTETYGYTF.

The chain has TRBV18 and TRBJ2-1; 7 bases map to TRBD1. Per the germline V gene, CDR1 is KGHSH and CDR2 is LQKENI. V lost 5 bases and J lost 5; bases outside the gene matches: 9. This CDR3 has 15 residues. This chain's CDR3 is CASSVTGQPHNEQFF. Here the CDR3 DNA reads TGTGCCAGCTCAGTAACGGGACAGCCTCACAATGAGCAGTTCTTC.